This TCR beta chain derives from a study of Japanese encephalitis immunity and Zika vaccine responses (dated by TCRdb to the early 2020s). Notes on the research overall: Included participants received three 5.0 ug doses of alum-adjuvanted ZPIV at weeks 0, 4 and 28. For TCR sequencing, five or six representative participants were chosen from each pre-vaccination group, with samples at week 0 (after pre-vaccination, before ZPIV) and week 52. Before ZPIV, about 12 participants got a single dose of YFV vaccine (YF-VAX), while several participants were flavivirus-naive. For stimulations, either ZIKV structural-protein peptide pools divided into flavivirus-conserved and non-conserved sets or JEV or YFV peptides matching the pre-vaccination were used. Two to three months ahead of the first ZPIV dose, twelve participants were given JEV vaccine (IXIARO) as a two-dose regimen with the doses 28 days apart. ZIKV peptides were 15-mers overlapping by 11 residues, selected for NetMHCpan/NetMHCII-predicted epitopes with affinity below 50 nM. TCR repertoires from three flavivirus-naive individuals were also analyzed at weeks 2, 6 and 52 after the start of ZPIV vaccination. The study tested whether CD4 T cell responses to the Zika vaccine were shaped by prior Japanese encephalitis virus (JEV) or yellow fever virus (YFV) vaccination.

The protocol used for the library was 5' RACE. Before sequencing, TCRbeta libraries were pooled in proportion to the sorted cell numbers of each library. Total RNA was extracted from sorted cells with RNAzol RT, and cDNA was synthesized with an oligo(dT) primer and a template-switching oligo. The TCRbeta V-CDR3-J region was PCR-amplified with Kapa HiFi using a SMARTer oligo primer and a TCRbeta constant-region primer. A second PCR added Illumina adaptors and sample-specific index barcodes, with HighPrep bead cleanup and Bioanalyzer confirmation of a roughly 650 bp band. Libraries were sequenced on an Illumina MiSeq with 2x151 bp paired-end reads. Per the source publication's procedure: An in-house Java program demultiplexed the reads, while MiXCR assigned TCRbeta annotations and counted clonotypes. Repertoire overlap was assessed with Morisita-Horn indices from the R package vegan, and UPGMA clustering and Circos plots of recurring clonotypes were generated. Shannon diversity and richness were normalized to the highest possible value given the input cell numbers, yielding values from 0 to 1. CDR3beta sequences were aligned with MUSCLE, distances computed with SeqinR, and multidimensional scaling plotted in R. The public reads were quality trimmed at Q25 with fastp and then assembled into clones with MiXCR by TCRdb, keeping productive beta chains. Entries that share a CDR3 protein sequence are merged under the most common genes and DNA. These V and J calls are TCRdb output, not the study's own analysis. In this sample the table shows 510 or so distinct CDR3 sequences, over 6% of which occur a single time. The ten largest account for 20% to 25% of the sample.

The V and J ends are trimmed by 5 bases and 8 bases, leaving 12 bases between them. CDR3 length: 13 amino acids, cysteine to phenylalanine. Left in the record is the CDR3 DNA by itself, 39 bases read in frame from the first base. Taken from the germline V gene, the CDR1 and CDR2 loops are SGHTA and FQGTGA. This clonotype is described as large (0.1 to 1%). No much larger clone exists at a distance of one base, and base qualities are not known. Study-wide findings and limitations: Compared with YFV-pre-vaccinated donors, JEV-pre-vaccinated donors had higher repertoire similarity across time-points and stimulations, indicating that more clonotypes were common to ZIKV and JEV stimulation. The individual peptides behind the cross-reactive responses were not identified because limits on sample size made peptide-pool deconvolution impossible. In JEV-pre-vaccinated donors, the repertoire richness of CD4 T cells responding to conserved ZIKV epitopes decreased significantly after ZPIV. Rather than the whole vaccinated cohort, the analysis covered just a subset of trial participants, namely those who received three doses and had adequate samples. The samples grouped by participant and showed no similarity across individuals, which suggests that no public TCRs were detected. Only a few individuals showed CD8 T cell responses to the ZIKV peptide pools, and those responses were of very low magnitude.

PBMCs were stained with CellTrace CFSE and grown for 5 to 6 days in RPMI containing about 8.5% human serum and peptide pools at 1 ug/mL each. Unfixed proliferating CD4 T cells were sorted on a BD FACSAria as live CD56-CD19-CD16-CD3+CD4+ CFSE-low cells. Enrolled adults were healthy and seronegative for ZIKV, JEV, YFV, DENV and WNV by microneutralization screening. The samples were taken from a phase 1, double-blinded, randomized, placebo-controlled trial testing an alum-adjuvanted Zika purified-inactivated virus (ZPIV) vaccine. Peripheral blood mononuclear cells were isolated by standard procedure and were kept frozen in liquid nitrogen until use.

This sample comprised antigen-activated CD4+ T cells from blood, cultured, obtained during a Zika inactivated vaccine study. The chain uses TRBV7-3 and TRBJ2-2; the D gene remains uncertain. The clonotype was recovered from an adult woman who received an inactivated Zika virus vaccine. The CDR3 has the sequence CASSPLFTGELFF. The nucleotide sequence reads TGTGCCAGCAGCCCCTTGTTCACGGGGGAGCTGTTTTTT.